Below are 5 T cell receptor beta chains sequenced from a single sample in a study of blood T cell repertoires in COVID-19. Libraries were prepared by immunoSEQ multiplex PCR; TCRdb keeps only in-frame clonotypes and omits some of them. The sample lists some 86,000 clones, around 93% seen once, with about 2.5% in the top ten. Sequences were obtained from peripheral blood. All receptors come from a human donor with active COVID-19. The donor label of this sample is uncertain.

The chain carries TRBV7-3 and TRBJ2-3; D gene uncertain. The germline CDR1 and CDR2 sequences are SGHTA and FQGTGA. The CDR3 is 15 amino acids. V lost 2 bases to trimming and J lost 2 bases, with 11 bases between them. Here the CDR3 DNA reads TGTGCCAGCAGCTTAGGCGGTCTTCTCACAGATACGCAGTATTTT. Its translation is CASSLGGLLTDTQYF.

This sequence joins TRBV19 and TRBJ2-1; 7 bases fit TRBD1. This CDR3 comprises 15 residues. Germline V lookup: CDR1 LNHDA, CDR2 SQIVND (reference sequence). V was pared by 6 bases and J by 0 bases, with 5 bases of the junction left unmatched. CDR3 sequence (DNA): TGTGCCAGTAGCCCGGGACAGAGCTCCTACAATGAGCAGTTCTTC. Protein product: CASSPGQSSYNEQFF.

This sequence joins TRBV11-2 and TRBJ2-1, with 12 bases that match TRBD2. Germline CDR1 SGHAT, CDR2 FQNNGV. V shed 1 base, J shed 6 bases, and the junction held 10 bases outside the gene matches. The CDR3 sequence is 18 residues long. The DNA for the CDR3 is TGTGCCAGCAGCTTAGTTTTTACGCTAGCGGGGGGGCTCAATGAGCAGTTCTTC. Residues: CASSLVFTLAGGLNEQFF. The full variable domain, completed using reference TRBV11-2 and TRBJ2-1, is EAGVAQSPRYKIIEKRQSVAFWCNPISGHATLYWYQQILGQGPKLLIQFQNNGVVDDSQLPKDRFSAERLKGVDSTLKIQPAKLEDSAVYLCASSLVFTLAGGLNEQFFGPGTRLTVL.

This chain connects TRBV5-1 to TRBJ2-3; D possibly corresponds to TRBD2 (5 bases). V was trimmed by 0 bases and J by 5 bases, leaving 10 bases between them. This CDR3 comprises 14 residues. Germline V gene lookup returns CDR1 SGHRS and CDR2 YFSETQ. The DNA of the CDR3 is TGCGCCAGCAGCTTGGCAGTGGCGGGAGATACGCAGTATTTT. Translated, it gives CASSLAVAGDTQYF.

This clone was observed a single time. The chain carries TRBV2 and TRBJ1-5; possible D gene TRBD1, 5 bases. Germline loops: CDR1 SNHLY, CDR2 FYNNEI. The length of the CDR3 is 14 residues. The ends were cut back, 4 bases at V and 3 bases at J, with 10 bases in the middle. CDR3 nucleotides: TGTGCCAGCAGTGGGACATACCTCAATCAGCCCCAGCATTTT. Residues: CASSGTYLNQPQHF.